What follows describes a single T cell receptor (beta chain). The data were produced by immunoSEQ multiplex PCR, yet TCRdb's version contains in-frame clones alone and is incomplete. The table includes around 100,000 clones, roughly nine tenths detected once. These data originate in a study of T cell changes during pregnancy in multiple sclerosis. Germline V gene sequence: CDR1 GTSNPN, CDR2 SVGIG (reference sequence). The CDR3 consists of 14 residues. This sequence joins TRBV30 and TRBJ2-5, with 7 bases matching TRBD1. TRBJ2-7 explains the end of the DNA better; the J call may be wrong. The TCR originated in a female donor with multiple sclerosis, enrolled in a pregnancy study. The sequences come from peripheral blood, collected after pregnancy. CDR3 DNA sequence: TGTGCCTGGAGCAAGGGGACAGCGTCCTACGAGCAGTACTTC. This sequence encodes CAWSKGTASYEQYF.